Sequencing of this TCR beta chain was carried out in a study of control samples from healthy donors and cancer patients. Germline lookup yields CDR1 SNHLY and CDR2 FYNNEI. The CDR3 covers 14 residues. Trimming pared 7 bases from V and 4 bases from J, leaving 13 bases between. The table came from immunoSEQ multiplex PCR; TCRdb's copy has only in-frame clones and leaves some out. The data hold about 130,000 clones, with approximately 92% observed a single time. The sequenced sample consisted of blood. The chain combines TRBV2 with TRBJ1-4, with a weak D call TRBD1 (5 bases). The TCR comes from a young man in good health. The CDR3 DNA sequence: TGTGCCAGCATTCCGACAGAGATTAATGAAAAACTGTTTTTT. It is translated as CASIPTEINEKLFF. Using reference TRBV2 and TRBJ1-4 for the parts outside the CDR3, the full variable domain is EPEVTQTPSHQVTQMGQEVILRCVPISNHLYFYWYRQILGQKVEFLVSFYNNEISEKSEIFDDQFSVERPDGSNFTLKIRSTKLEDSAMYFCASIPTEINEKLFFGSGTQLSVL.